This T cell receptor (beta chain) was sequenced in a study of T cell responses to AZD1222 COVID-19 vaccine. Notes on this clone: Antigen unknown.

The data were produced by immunoSEQ multiplex PCR, yet TCRdb's version contains in-frame clones alone and is incomplete. The top ten clones hold roughly 4.4% of a sample with about 160,000 clones, 90% to 95% of them seen once. Germline-derived CDR1 and CDR2 are SGHRS and YFSETQ. The CDR3 runs 14 residues. Trimming pared 1 base from V and 1 base from J, leaving 8 bases between. Study-level results: Repertoire sampling was restricted to post-peak T cell response timepoints. Mapped onto spike, vaccine-associated CD4 TCRs spanned it and were dominant at 160-218 and 743-854.

This rearrangement joins TRBV5-1 to TRBJ1-1; no clear D gene. Sequenced material: peripheral blood, taken on day 0 of MenACWY control vaccination. This clonotype was obtained from an adult in good health. Written as DNA, the CDR3 is TGCGCCAGCAGCTTGCGGGTGACGAACACTGAAGCTTTCTTT. As protein: CASSLRVTNTEAFF.